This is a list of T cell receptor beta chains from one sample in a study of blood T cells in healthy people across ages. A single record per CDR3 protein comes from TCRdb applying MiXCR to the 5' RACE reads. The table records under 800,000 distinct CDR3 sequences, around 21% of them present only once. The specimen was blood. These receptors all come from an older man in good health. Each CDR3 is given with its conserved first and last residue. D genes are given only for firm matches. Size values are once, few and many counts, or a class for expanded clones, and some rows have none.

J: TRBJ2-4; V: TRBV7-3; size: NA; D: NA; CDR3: CASREGLPRNIQYF; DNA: TGTGCCAGCAGGGAGGGACTCCCGAGGAACATTCAGTACTTC
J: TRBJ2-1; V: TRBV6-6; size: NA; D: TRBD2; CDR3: CASSYSGTSNEQFF; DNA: TGTGCCAGCAGTTACTCAGGGACTAGCAATGAGCAGTTCTTC
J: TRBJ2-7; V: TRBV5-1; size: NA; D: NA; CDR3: CASSLASDKRDEQYF; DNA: TGCGCCAGCAGCTTGGCCTCGGACAAAAGGGACGAGCAGTACTTC
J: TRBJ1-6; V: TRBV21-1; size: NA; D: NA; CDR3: CACSETFSSYNSPLHF; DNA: TGTGCCTGCAGCGAGACCTTTAGCTCCTATAATTCACCCCTCCACTTT
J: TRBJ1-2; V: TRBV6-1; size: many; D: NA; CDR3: CASSEDVSNYGYTF; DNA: TGTGCCAGCAGTGAAGATGTCAGCAACTATGGCTACACCTTC
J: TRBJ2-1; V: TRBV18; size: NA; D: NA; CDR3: CASSTVDAGEQFF; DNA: TGTGCCAGCTCAACGGTAGATGCGGGTGAGCAGTTCTTC
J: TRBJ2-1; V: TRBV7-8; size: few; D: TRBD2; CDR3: CASSLGGLAGYNEQFF; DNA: TGTGCCAGCAGCTTAGGGGGACTAGCGGGGTACAATGAGCAGTTCTTC
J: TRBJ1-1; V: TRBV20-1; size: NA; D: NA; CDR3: CSAGWVDTEAFF; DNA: TGCAGTGCAGGGTGGGTCGACACTGAAGCTTTCTTT
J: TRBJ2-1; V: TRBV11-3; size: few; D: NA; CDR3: CASSSEPTQHEQFF; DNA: TGTGCCAGCAGCTCCGAACCGACCCAGCATGAGCAGTTCTTC
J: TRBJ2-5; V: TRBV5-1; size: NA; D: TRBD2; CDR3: CASSETPSGQETQYF; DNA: TGCGCCAGCAGCGAAACACCTAGCGGGCAAGAGACCCAGTACTTC
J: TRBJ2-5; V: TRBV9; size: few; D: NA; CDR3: CASSVGTQETQYF; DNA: TGTGCCAGCAGCGTAGGGACACAAGAGACCCAGTACTTC
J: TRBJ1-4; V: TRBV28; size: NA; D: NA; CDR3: CASMRASNEKLFF; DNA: TGTGCCAGCATGAGGGCCTCAAATGAAAAACTGTTTTTT
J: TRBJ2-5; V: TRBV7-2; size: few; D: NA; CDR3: CACSLDRYQETQYF; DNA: TGTGCCTGCAGCTTAGACAGATACCAAGAGACCCAGTACTTC
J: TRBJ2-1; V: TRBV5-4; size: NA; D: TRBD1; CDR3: CASSRGQGVDNEQFF; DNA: TGTGCCAGCAGCAGAGGACAGGGGGTGGACAATGAGCAGTTCTTC
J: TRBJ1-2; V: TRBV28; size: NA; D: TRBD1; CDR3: CASSSTGGYIVGYTF; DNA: TGTGCCAGCAGTTCTACAGGGGGTTATATAGTTGGCTACACCTTC
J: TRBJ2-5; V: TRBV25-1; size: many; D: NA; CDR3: CATWGGEETQYF; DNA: TGTGCCACGTGGGGTGGGGAGGAGACCCAGTACTTC